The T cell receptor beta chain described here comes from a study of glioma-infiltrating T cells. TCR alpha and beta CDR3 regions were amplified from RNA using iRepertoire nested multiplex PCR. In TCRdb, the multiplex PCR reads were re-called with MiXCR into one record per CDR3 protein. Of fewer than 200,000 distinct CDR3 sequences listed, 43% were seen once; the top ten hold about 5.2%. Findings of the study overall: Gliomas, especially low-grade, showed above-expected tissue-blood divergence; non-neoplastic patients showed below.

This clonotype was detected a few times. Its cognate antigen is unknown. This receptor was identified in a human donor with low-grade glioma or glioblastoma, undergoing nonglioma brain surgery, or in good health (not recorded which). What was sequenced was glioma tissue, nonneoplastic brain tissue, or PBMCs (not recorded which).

The CDR3, as DNA: TGTGCCAGCAGCTGGACTAGCGGGAGAGGGTACGAGCAGTACTTC. Translating gives CASSWTSGRGYEQYF. The J gene is TRBJ2-7, the V gene TRBV7-6, with 13 positions matching TRBD2. Per the germline V gene, CDR1 is SGHVS and CDR2 is FNYEAQ. Trimming took 4 bases from V and 4 from J; bases not matched to a gene: 4. The CDR3 totals 15 residues.